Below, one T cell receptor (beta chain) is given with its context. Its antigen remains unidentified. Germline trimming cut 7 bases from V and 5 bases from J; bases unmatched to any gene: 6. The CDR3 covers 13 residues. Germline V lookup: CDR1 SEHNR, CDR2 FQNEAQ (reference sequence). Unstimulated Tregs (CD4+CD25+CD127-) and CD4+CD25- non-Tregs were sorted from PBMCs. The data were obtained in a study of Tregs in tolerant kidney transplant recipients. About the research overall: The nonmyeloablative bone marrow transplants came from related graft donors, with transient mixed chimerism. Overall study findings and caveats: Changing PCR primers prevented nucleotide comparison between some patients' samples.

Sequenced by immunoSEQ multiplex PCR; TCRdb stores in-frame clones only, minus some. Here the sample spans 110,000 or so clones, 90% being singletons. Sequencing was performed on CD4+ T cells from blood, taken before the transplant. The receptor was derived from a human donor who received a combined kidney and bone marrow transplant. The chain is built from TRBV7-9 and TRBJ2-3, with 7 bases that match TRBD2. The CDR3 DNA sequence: TGTGCCAGCATACGGGGGGAACGAGATACGCAGTATTTT. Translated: CASIRGERDTQYF.